The clone carrying this T cell receptor beta chain was seen a few times. The antigen is unknown. The donors (healthy individuals) were bone marrow donors. V was clipped by 5 bases and J by 12 bases, with 16 bases between them. Germline CDR1 SEHNR, CDR2 FQNEAQ (reference sequence). This CDR3 contains 13 residues. This record belongs to a study of cytomegalovirus exposure and HLA in healthy donors. Study-wide results and limits: Most TCR beta V segments were productive about 90% or about 30% of the time in an earlier analysis. TCR beta chains associated with HLA were, in a later analysis, more clonally expanded than equally common others.

PCR amplification relied on 60 Vbeta primers (plus 13 Jbeta primers). The protocol was immunoSEQ multiplex PCR, while the TCRdb copy is restricted to in-frame clones and leaves out a portion. The table shows 120,000 to 150,000 clones, with about 74% occurring only once. This receptor was taken from a woman between 40 and 55 years old in good health and CMV-seronegative. The sequenced sample was PBMCs. The rearrangement joins TRBV7-9 to TRBJ1-4, with unresolved D. The CDR3 loop is CASSPSVASELFF. For the CDR3, the DNA is TGTGCCAGCAGCCCCTCGGTTGCGAGTGAACTGTTTTTT.